What follows are 9 T cell receptor beta chains derived from one specimen sequenced in a study of blood T cell repertoires in COVID-19. The protocol was immunoSEQ multiplex PCR, while the TCRdb copy is restricted to in-frame clones and leaves out a portion. The sample contains 150,000 to 200,000 clones, roughly 80% of which appear only once. The specimen sequenced was PBMCs or T cells enriched from blood (not recorded which). The origin of the receptors is a man between 45 and 60 years old who had recovered from COVID-19.

The CDR3 spells CASSPILGVQPQHF. As DNA, the CDR3 is TGTGCCAGCAGCCCAATCCTCGGGGTGCAGCCCCAGCATTTT. This chain links TRBV7-8 with TRBJ1-5, with no clear D. CDR1 is SGHVS, CDR2 FQNEAQ, per germline. The CDR3 is 14 amino acids. Trimming removed 5 bases at V and 7 bases at J, with 15 bases between.

The gene calls are TRBV7-9 and TRBJ1-1; D call uncertain. The CDR3 totals 12 residues. Looked up from germline, CDR1 is SEHNR and CDR2 is FQNEAQ (reference sequence). V was shortened by 8 bases and J by 10 bases, with 17 bases between the two germline ends. The CDR3 sequence: CASGKWGEGAFF. The DNA of the CDR3 is TGTGCCAGCGGAAAGTGGGGAGAGGGAGCTTTCTTT.

The chain combines TRBV9 with TRBJ2-1; 12 bases are shared with TRBD2. This CDR3 is 15 amino acids long. The germline CDR1 and CDR2 sequences are SGDLS and YYNGEE. J gave up 10 bases and V 4 bases, and 9 bases lay outside the gene matches. The CDR3 sequence is CASSYLAGGMGEQFF. The CDR3 bases are TGTGCCAGCAGCTATCTAGCGGGGGGGATGGGAGAGCAGTTCTTC. The variable domain in full, with the rest retrieved from reference TRBV9 and TRBJ2-1, is DSGVTQTPKHLITATGQRVTLRCSPRSGDLSVYWYQQSLDQGLQFLIQYYNGEERAKGNILERFSAQQFPDLHSELNLSSLELGDSALYFCASSYLAGGMGEQFFGPGTRLTVL.

The CDR3 DNA reads as TGTGCCAGCAGGCTTACAGGGGTCTATGGCTACACCTTC. The encoded protein is CASRLTGVYGYTF. The J gene is TRBJ1-2, the V gene TRBV14; 7 positions agree with TRBD1. This CDR3 has 13 residues. Germline-derived CDR1 and CDR2 are SGHDN and FVKESK. J lost 4 bases, V lost 6 bases, and 5 bases had no gene match.

The rearrangement links TRBV11-2 to TRBJ2-7; D remains ambiguous. The germline V and J ends were trimmed by 0 bases and 3 bases, with 9 bases remaining between them. The CDR3 runs 14 residues. CDR1 is SGHAT, CDR2 FQNNGV, per germline. CDR3 nucleotide sequence: TGTGCCAGCAGCTTAGACCCCCCCGGCTACGAGCAGTACTTC. Its translation is CASSLDPPGYEQYF.

The chain couples TRBV7-9 to TRBJ1-6, with TRBD1 matching over 9 bases. V lost 2 bases, J lost 9 bases, and 5 bases stayed unmatched. The CDR3 is made up of 15 amino acids. Germline V gene lookup returns CDR1 SEHNR and CDR2 FQNEAQ (reference sequence). CDR3 DNA: TGTGCCAGCAGCTTACCGGGACAGGGTGGTTCACCCCTCCACTTT. Its protein product is CASSLPGQGGSPLHF.

The rearrangement uses TRBV3-1 (or the pseudogene TRBV3-2) and TRBJ2-3; 13 bases fit TRBD2. Germline CDR1 is LGHDT and CDR2 is YNNKEL (reference sequence). V was clipped by 5 bases and J by 4 bases; unmatched bases: 3. The CDR3 has 15 amino acids. CDR3 nucleotides: TGTGCCAGCAGCGCTACTAGCGGGAGGGCAGATACGCAGTATTTT. It yields the protein CASSATSGRADTQYF.

V usage is TRBV24-1 and J usage is TRBJ2-1, with D possibly being TRBD2 (6 bases). This CDR3 comprises 14 residues. The germline gives CDR1 KGHDR, CDR2 SFDVKD. The V gene lost 4 bases and the J gene lost 12 bases, with 18 bases spanning the gap. The CDR3 loop reads CATSEGGPDVGQFF. The CDR3 nucleotides are TGTGCCACCAGTGAGGGGGGACCCGACGTGGGGCAGTTCTTC.

This chain's CDR3 is CASSATVETQYF. The CDR3 nucleotides are TGTGCCAGCAGTGCTACAGTCGAGACCCAGTACTTC. This chain connects TRBV2 to TRBJ2-5; no clear D gene. This CDR3 is 12 amino acids long. The germline gives CDR1 SNHLY, CDR2 FYNNEI. V gave up 4 bases and J gave up 5 bases, with 8 bases separating them.